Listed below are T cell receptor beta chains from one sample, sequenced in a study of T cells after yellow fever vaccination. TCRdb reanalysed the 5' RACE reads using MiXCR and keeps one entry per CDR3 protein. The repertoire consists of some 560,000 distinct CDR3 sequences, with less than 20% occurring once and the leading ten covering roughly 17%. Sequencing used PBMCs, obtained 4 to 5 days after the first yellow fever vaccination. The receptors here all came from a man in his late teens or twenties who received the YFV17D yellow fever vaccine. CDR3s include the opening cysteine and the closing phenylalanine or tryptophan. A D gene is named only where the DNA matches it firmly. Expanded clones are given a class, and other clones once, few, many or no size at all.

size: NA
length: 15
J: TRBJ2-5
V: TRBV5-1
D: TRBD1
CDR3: CASSWTGGREETQYF
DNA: TGCGCCAGCAGCTGGACAGGGGGTAGGGAAGAGACCCAGTACTTC

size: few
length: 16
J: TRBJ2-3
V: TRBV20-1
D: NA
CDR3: CSARAPGVGDTDTQYF
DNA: TGCAGTGCTAGGGCCCCAGGGGTGGGTGACACAGATACGCAGTATTTT

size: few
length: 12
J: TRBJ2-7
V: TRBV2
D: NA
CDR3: CACRELAYEQYF
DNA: TGTGCCTGCAGGGAACTAGCCTACGAGCAGTACTTC

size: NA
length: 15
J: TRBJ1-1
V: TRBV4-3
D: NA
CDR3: CASSQGSGVGTEAFF
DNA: TGCGCCAGCAGCCAGGGGTCAGGGGTGGGCACTGAAGCTTTCTTT

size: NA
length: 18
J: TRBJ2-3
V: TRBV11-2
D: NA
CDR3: CASSGGAGRPGGTDTQYF
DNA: TGTGCCAGCAGCGGGGGGGCGGGCAGACCAGGGGGCACAGATACGCAGTATTTT

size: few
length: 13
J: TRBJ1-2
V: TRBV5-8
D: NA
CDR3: CASSPAPTRGYTF
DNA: TGTGCCAGCAGCCCAGCACCGACACGGGGCTACACCTTC

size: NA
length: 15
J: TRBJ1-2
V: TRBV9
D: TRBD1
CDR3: CASSTTGASFYGYTF
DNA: TGTGCCAGCAGCACAACAGGGGCTTCTTTCTATGGCTACACCTTC

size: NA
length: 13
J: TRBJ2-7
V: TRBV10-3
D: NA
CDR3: CAIRGGTAYEQYF
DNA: TGTGCCATCAGAGGGGGGACAGCCTATGAGCAGTACTTC

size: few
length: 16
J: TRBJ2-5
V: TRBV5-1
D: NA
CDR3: CASSLLGMAEGETQYF
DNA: TGCGCCAGCAGCTTGCTGGGCATGGCAGAGGGAGAGACCCAGTACTTC

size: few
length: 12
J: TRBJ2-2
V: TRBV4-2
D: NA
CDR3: CASRFSAGELFF
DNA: TGTGCCAGCCGGTTTAGCGCCGGGGAGCTGTTTTTT

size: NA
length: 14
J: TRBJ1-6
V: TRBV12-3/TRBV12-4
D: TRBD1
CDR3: CASSETGGSSPLHF
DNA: TGTGCCAGCAGCGAGACAGGGGGAAGCTCACCCCTCCACTTT

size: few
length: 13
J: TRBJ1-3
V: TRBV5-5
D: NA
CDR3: CASSSYRGNTIYF
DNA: TGTGCCAGCAGCTCCTACAGAGGAAACACCATATATTTT

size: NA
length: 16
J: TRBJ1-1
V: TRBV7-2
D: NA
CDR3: CASSLARVSLNTEAFF
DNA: TGTGCCAGCAGCTTAGCTCGGGTCTCTTTGAACACTGAAGCTTTCTTT

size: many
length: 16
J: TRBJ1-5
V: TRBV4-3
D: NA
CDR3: CASSQEEETGNQPQHF
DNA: TGCGCCAGCAGCCAAGAAGAGGAAACAGGGAATCAGCCCCAGCATTTT

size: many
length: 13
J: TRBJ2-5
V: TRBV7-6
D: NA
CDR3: CASSLASGETQYF
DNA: TGTGCCAGCAGCTTAGCAAGTGGGGAGACCCAGTACTTC

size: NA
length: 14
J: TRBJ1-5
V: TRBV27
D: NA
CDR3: CASRGTGRVQPQHF
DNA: TGTGCCAGCAGAGGAACAGGGAGGGTTCAGCCCCAGCATTTT

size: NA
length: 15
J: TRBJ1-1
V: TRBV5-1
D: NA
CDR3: CASRLPGLQNTEAFF
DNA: TGCGCCAGCAGGTTACCGGGACTTCAGAACACTGAAGCTTTCTTT

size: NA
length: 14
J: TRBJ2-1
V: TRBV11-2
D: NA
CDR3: CASRTPRGANEQFF
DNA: TGTGCCAGCAGGACCCCCCGGGGTGCTAATGAGCAGTTCTTC

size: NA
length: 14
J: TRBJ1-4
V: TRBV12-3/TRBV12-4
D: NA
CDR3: CASSLRRDNEKLFF
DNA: TGTGCCAGCAGTCTAAGACGGGATAATGAAAAACTGTTTTTT

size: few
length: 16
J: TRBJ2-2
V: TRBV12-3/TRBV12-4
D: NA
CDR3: CASSPEGRGNTGELFF
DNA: TGTGCCAGCAGCCCTGAGGGGCGGGGTAACACCGGGGAGCTGTTTTTT

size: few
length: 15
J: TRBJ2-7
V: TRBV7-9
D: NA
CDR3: CASSKGTVAGYEQYF
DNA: TGTGCCAGCAGCAAAGGGACCGTGGCAGGGTACGAGCAGTACTTC

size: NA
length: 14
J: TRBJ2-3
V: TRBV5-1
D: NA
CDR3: CASSLAAQADTQYF
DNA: TGCGCCAGCAGCTTGGCCGCTCAGGCAGATACGCAGTATTTT

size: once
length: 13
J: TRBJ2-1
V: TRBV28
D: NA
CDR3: CASRRSTKNIQFF
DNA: TGTGCCAGTAGACGCTCAACCAAAAACATTCAGTTCTTC

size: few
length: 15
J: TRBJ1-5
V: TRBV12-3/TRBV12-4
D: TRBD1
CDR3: CASTPDRNSNQPQHF
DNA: TGTGCCAGCACCCCGGACAGGAATAGCAATCAGCCCCAGCATTTT

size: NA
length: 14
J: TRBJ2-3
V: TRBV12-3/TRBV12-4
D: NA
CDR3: CASRRRGNTDTQYF
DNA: TGTGCCAGCAGACGGAGGGGGAACACAGATACGCAGTATTTT

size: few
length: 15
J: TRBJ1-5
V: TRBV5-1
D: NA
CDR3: CASSLGSGSNQPQHF
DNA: TGCGCCAGCAGCCTTGGATCCGGGTCCAATCAGCCCCAGCATTTT

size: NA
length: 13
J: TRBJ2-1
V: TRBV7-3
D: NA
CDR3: CASSSQHGNEQFF
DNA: TGTGCCAGCAGCTCCCAACACGGCAATGAGCAGTTCTTC

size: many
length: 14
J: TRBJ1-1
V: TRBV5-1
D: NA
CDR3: CASSAGPSNTEAFF
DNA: TGCGCCAGCAGCGCGGGACCGTCAAACACTGAAGCTTTCTTT

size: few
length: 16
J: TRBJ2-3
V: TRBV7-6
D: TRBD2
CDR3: CASSLGQPGRADTQYF
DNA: TGTGCCAGCAGCTTAGGCCAGCCGGGGAGGGCAGATACGCAGTATTTT

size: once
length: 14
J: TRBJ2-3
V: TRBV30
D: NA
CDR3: CAWTVKGGTDTQYF
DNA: TGTGCCTGGACCGTAAAGGGGGGCACAGATACGCAGTATTTT

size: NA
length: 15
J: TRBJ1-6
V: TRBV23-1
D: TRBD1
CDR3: CASSQLRTGGSPLHF
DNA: TGCGCCAGCAGTCAACTACGGACAGGTGGCTCACCCCTCCACTTT

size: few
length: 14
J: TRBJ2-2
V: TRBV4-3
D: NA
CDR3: CASSRRGYTGELFF
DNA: TGCGCCAGCAGCCGCCGGGGATACACCGGGGAGCTGTTTTTT